These 30 T cell receptor beta chains share one sample of origin, sequenced in a study of regulatory T cells in long-lasting Graves disease. Library construction for TCR beta used iRepertoire HTBI primers and Arm-PCR of CDR3 regions. TCRdb re-called the multiplex PCR reads through MiXCR, storing one row per CDR3 protein. The table lists roughly 510,000 distinct CDR3 sequences, about 16% of them singletons. The sample's time point: newly diagnosed GD, antithyroid drugs for less than 3 months. Preparation of the TCR library used RNA extracted from PBMCs. In addition, the sample was reused for a study of T cells in Graves' hyperthyroidism and ophthalmopathy.

The source material was peripheral blood mononuclear cells (PBMCs), sampled at new diagnosis, from a patient treated with antithyroid drugs. These receptors originate from a man between 18 and 35 years old with Graves disease.

This clonotype was counted many times. The rearrangement uses TRBV20-1 and TRBJ2-7; tentatively, D is TRBD1 (5 bases). Germline V CDR1 and CDR2: DFQATT, SNEGSKA (reference sequence). With 6 bases removed from V and 5 bases from J, the gap between germline ends came to 20 bases. The CDR3 contains 14 residues. The CDR3 DNA reads as TGCAGTGCACTGGATCGGTCAGGGATCAACGAGCAGTACTTC. Translated, it gives CSALDRSGINEQYF.

This clonotype was detected many times. This chain links TRBV7-9 with TRBJ2-1; 16 bases are shared with TRBD2. The V gene's germline CDR1 is SEHNR and CDR2 FQNEAQ (reference sequence). V lost 2 bases and J lost 4; bases outside the gene matches: 8. The CDR3 contains 19 residues. CDR3 in amino acids: CASSLWGLAGGDAYNEQFF. In DNA form, the CDR3 reads TGTGCCAGCAGCTTATGGGGACTAGCGGGAGGGGATGCTTACAATGAGCAGTTCTTC. The whole variable domain, filled in from reference TRBV7-9 and TRBJ2-1, reads DTGVSQNPRHKITKRGQNVTFRCDPISEHNRLYWYRQTLGQGPEFLTYFQNEAQLEKSRLLSDRFSAERPKGSFSTLEIQRTEQGDSAMYLCASSLWGLAGGDAYNEQFFGPGTRLTVL.

This clonotype was picked up many times. This chain connects TRBV5-1 to TRBJ2-1; D may be TRBD1 or TRBD2 (5 bases each). V lost 5 bases and J lost 7, with 13 bases in between. Per the germline V gene, CDR1 is SGHRS and CDR2 is YFSETQ. The CDR3 runs 13 residues. The CDR3 region is CASRVGDRNEQFF. CDR3 in DNA: TGCGCCAGCAGGGTAGGGGACCGGAATGAGCAGTTCTTC.

This clonotype came up a few times. V gene TRBV20-1 combines with J gene TRBJ2-1; maybe TRBD1 (5 bases). The CDR3 totals 15 residues. Trimming removed 6 bases at V and 7 bases at J, with 22 bases between. The germline V gene encodes CDR1 DFQATT and CDR2 SNEGSKA (reference sequence). The CDR3 bases are TGCAGTGCCAGCCCGTTGATCATGGGGCGTAATGAGCAGTTCTTC. It codes for CSASPLIMGRNEQFF.

This clonotype has a count of ten or more. The chain employs TRBV28 and TRBJ1-2; D is ambiguous. This CDR3 is 15 amino acids long. Trimming left V 5 bases short and J 0 bases short, with 13 bases between. Germline CDR1 and CDR2: MDHEN and SYDVKM. The CDR3 reads CASSPAEETNYGYTF. The CDR3 region has the DNA TGTGCCAGCAGTCCGGCGGAGGAGACTAACTATGGCTACACCTTC.

This clonotype has at least ten counts. This sequence joins TRBV27 and TRBJ1-2; D may be TRBD1 (5 bases). The germline gives CDR1 MNHEY, CDR2 SMNVEV (reference sequence). CDR3 length: 15 amino acids. The ends were cut back, 3 bases at V and 3 bases at J, with 14 bases in the middle. This CDR3 reads CASSLGPGPYYGYTF. The CDR3 bases are TGTGCCAGCAGTTTGGGACCGGGGCCTTACTATGGCTACACCTTC.

This clonotype was counted at least ten times. This chain links TRBV2 with TRBJ2-7; tentative D call: TRBD2 (7 bases). There are 14 residues in the CDR3. Germline V gene data show CDR1 as SNHLY and CDR2 as FYNNEI. V was pared by 7 bases and J by 5 bases, with 18 bases between. The CDR3 reads CASTGGPRVDEQYF. The CDR3 DNA reads as TGTGCCAGCACCGGGGGGCCCAGGGTTGACGAGCAGTACTTC.

This clonotype has more than one count but fewer than ten. The gene calls are TRBV6-9 and TRBJ2-5, with D maybe TRBD2 (5 bases). Per the germline V gene, CDR1 is MNHGY and CDR2 is SVAAGI. V was clipped by 3 bases and J by 5 bases, with 10 bases between them. The CDR3 is 13 residues long. CDR3 sequence reads: CASSYGLGETQYF. CDR3 nucleotides: TGTGCCAGCAGTTACGGACTGGGTGAGACCCAGTACTTC.

CDR3 in amino acids: CASKTGSTDTQYF. The CDR3 coding sequence is TGCGCCAGCAAAACAGGTAGCACAGATACGCAGTATTTT. The chain has TRBV5-1 and TRBJ2-3, with D tentatively TRBD1 (5 bases). The CDR3 runs 13 residues. Germline V lookup: CDR1 SGHRS, CDR2 YFSETQ. Trimming cost V 6 bases and J 0 bases, with 8 bases left between them.

This clonotype showed up just a few times. The V gene is TRBV19, the J gene TRBJ2-2, with 10 nucleotides matching TRBD2. V was clipped by 2 bases and J by 2 bases; unmatched bases: 17. The germline CDR1 and CDR2 sequences are LNHDA and SQIVND (reference sequence). The CDR3 has 21 residues. The CDR3 here is CASSIPPGRASGSGNTGELFF. DNA of the CDR3: TGTGCCAGTAGTATACCTCCCGGCCGAGCTAGCGGGAGTGGCAACACCGGGGAGCTGTTTTTT.

This clonotype was seen once. The V gene is TRBV24-1, the J gene TRBJ1-2; 7 nucleotides line up with TRBD1. This CDR3 region has 14 residues. The germline CDR1 and CDR2 sequences are KGHDR and SFDVKD. The junction had 6 bases not matched to a gene; V was cut back by 4 bases and J by 5 bases. The CDR3 here is CATSEGTASYGYTF. Here the CDR3 DNA reads TGTGCCACCAGTGAGGGGACAGCATCGTATGGCTACACCTTC.

This chain links TRBV3-1 with TRBJ2-7; D ambiguous. The CDR3 is made up of 13 amino acids. Germline values: CDR1 LGHDT, CDR2 YNNKEL (reference sequence). The V end was cut by 1 base, the J end by 5 bases, with 9 bases between. In nucleotides, the CDR3 is TGTGCCAGCAGCCAAGTCACGTCCCACGAGCAGTACTTC. It is translated as CASSQVTSHEQYF.

Concerning this clonotype itself: A much more abundant neighbour one base away suggests this may be a read error. The V call is TRBV10-3, the J call TRBJ2-7; 7 bases match TRBD2. Germline assignment: CDR1 ENHRY and CDR2 SYGVKD. The CDR3 runs to 16 residues. The DNA of the CDR3 is TGTGCCAGCAGTTTTGGGATCTGGTCGGGAGGCGGCGAGCAGTACTTC. It translates to CASSFGIWSGGGEQYF.

This rearrangement joins TRBV6-2 or TRBV6-3 to TRBJ1-6, with D perhaps TRBD1 (6 bases). This CDR3 is built from 15 residues. Trimming shortened V by 7 bases and J by 6 bases, and 16 bases separated the two germline ends. Germline V gene sequence: CDR1 MNHEY, CDR2 SVGEGT. The CDR3 loop reads CASNRQAGLNSPLHF. For the CDR3, the DNA is TGTGCCAGCAATCGACAGGCCGGACTTAATTCACCCCTCCACTTT.

This clonotype was detected ten times or more. J is TRBJ2-1 and V is TRBV7-2, with 8 bases matching TRBD2. The CDR3 runs to 16 residues. Germline CDR1 is SGHTA and CDR2 is FQGNSA. V shed 0 bases and J 0 bases; nucleotides not matched to a gene: 1. The CDR3 bases are TGTGCCAGCAGCTTAGCTAGCGGGAACTCCTACAATGAGCAGTTCTTC. Translated: CASSLASGNSYNEQFF.

The table lists this clonotype with many counts. The chain has TRBV2 and TRBJ2-7, with D possibly matching TRBD1 (5 bases). Germline V gene lookup returns CDR1 SNHLY and CDR2 FYNNEI. This CDR3 spans 12 amino acids. V gave up 7 bases and J gave up 7 bases, with 14 bases separating them. Here the CDR3 reads CASNLDQGEQYF. The CDR3 DNA reads as TGTGCCAGCAACCTCGACCAGGGAGAGCAGTACTTC.

The genes are TRBV6-1 and TRBJ1-1; maybe TRBD1 (5 bases). The CDR3 runs to 13 residues. In germline, CDR1 is MNHNS, CDR2 SASEGT. Deletions cut 8 bases from V and 1 base from J, with 11 bases between. The CDR3 DNA follows: TGTGCCAGCCGGAAGGGGCCGAACACTGAAGCTTTCTTT. It encodes CASRKGPNTEAFF.

This clonotype has just a few counts. J is TRBJ2-6 and V is TRBV5-5, with 7 nucleotides matching TRBD1. The CDR3 runs to 18 residues. V dropped 4 bases and J dropped 6; count of bases not matched to a gene: 16. Germline CDR1 SGHKS, CDR2 YYEKEE (reference sequence). As DNA, the CDR3 is TGTGCCAGCAGCGTGACAGGGAAAGTAGTGGACTCGGCCAACGTCCTGACTTTC. This sequence encodes CASSVTGKVVDSANVLTF.

The table lists this clonotype with many counts. The chain couples TRBV15 to TRBJ2-1; D remains unclear. V was shortened by 1 base and J by 4 bases, with 8 bases between the two germline ends. Germline loops: CDR1 LNHNV, CDR2 YYDKDF (reference sequence). CDR3 size: 14 residues. The CDR3 spells CATSRVIPYNEQFF. The DNA of the CDR3 is TGTGCCACCAGCAGAGTTATTCCGTACAATGAGCAGTTCTTC. Complete variable domain (other parts from reference TRBV15 and TRBJ2-1): DAMVIQNPRYQVTQFGKPVTLSCSQTLNHNVMYWYQQKSSQAPKLLFHYYDKDFNNEADTPDNFQSRRPNTSFCFLDIRSPGLGDTAMYLCATSRVIPYNEQFFGPGTRLTVL.

The gene calls are TRBV7-9 and TRBJ2-1; weak D call: TRBD2 (6 bases). The CDR3 consists of 13 residues. V dropped 3 bases and J dropped 9 bases, with 12 bases sitting between them. Germline V gene data show CDR1 as SEHNR and CDR2 as FQNEAQ (reference sequence). CDR3 sequence: CASSFGLSGEQFF. DNA of the CDR3: TGTGCCAGCAGCTTCGGACTATCGGGTGAGCAGTTCTTC.

There are many counts of this clonotype. V and J are TRBV12-3 or TRBV12-4 and TRBJ2-1, with a tentative D call TRBD2 (6 bases). Trimming pared 5 bases from V and 6 bases from J, leaving 11 bases between. This CDR3 region has 13 residues. The CDR3 region has the DNA TGTGCCAGCAGTCTCGGGAGTATCAATGAGCAGTTCTTC. Translated: CASSLGSINEQFF.

The CDR3 DNA is TGTGCCAGCAGCCCTCGACTGAGACAAGAGACCCAGTACTTC. Translation gives CASSPRLRQETQYF. The chain combines TRBV11-2 with TRBJ2-5; no firm D call. The CDR3 sequence is 14 residues long. The V gene's germline CDR1 is SGHAT and CDR2 FQNNGV. Trimming cost V 5 bases and J 2 bases, with 12 bases left between them.

This clonotype was found a few times. The rearrangement links TRBV2 to TRBJ1-5; D might be TRBD1 (5 bases). The V end lost 5 bases, the J end lost 9 bases, and 17 bases lay between the germline ends. This CDR3 is built from 14 residues. The germline V gene has CDR1 SNHLY and CDR2 FYNNEI. For the CDR3, the DNA is TGTGCCAGCAGTCTTCGGGGGTCCGCCGGGCCCCAGCATTTT. It yields the protein CASSLRGSAGPQHF.

The table lists this clonotype with many counts. V gene TRBV7-3 combines with J gene TRBJ1-1; 7 bases align to TRBD1. CDR3 length equals 15 residues. Germline trimming cut 5 bases from V and 1 base from J; bases unmatched to any gene: 7. Germline V CDR1 and CDR2: SGHTA, FQGTGA. The CDR3 DNA is TGTGCCAGCAGCCCCAACCCAGGGGGGAACACTGAAGCTTTCTTT. Encoded protein: CASSPNPGGNTEAFF.

The J gene is TRBJ2-3, the V gene TRBV30; 9 positions agree with TRBD2. The CDR3 is made up of 14 amino acids. The V segment lost 1 base and the J segment 9 bases; nucleotides outside the gene matches: 8. Germline V gene lookup returns CDR1 GTSNPN and CDR2 SVGIG (reference sequence). CDR3 loop: CAWSELAGAKTQYF. CDR3 sequence (DNA): TGTGCCTGGAGTGAATTAGCGGGAGCTAAGACGCAGTATTTT.

This clonotype was counted between two and nine times. J is TRBJ1-2 and V is TRBV12-5, with D unresolved. CDR1 is LGHNT, CDR2 FRNRAP, per germline. Deletions cut 6 bases from V and 4 bases from J, with 12 bases between. The CDR3 spans 13 residues. The CDR3 region has the DNA TGTGCTAGTGGCCCGGGCGGGAGCTATGGCTACACCTTC. Residues: CASGPGGSYGYTF.

In its sample, this clonotype was seen once. The chain employs TRBV5-1 and TRBJ2-7, with no clear D. This CDR3 is built from 11 residues. Germline V gives CDR1 SGHRS, CDR2 YFSETQ. Trimming pared 6 bases from V and 1 base from J, leaving 5 bases between. The CDR3 spells CASTLSYEQYF. The CDR3 coding sequence is TGCGCCAGCACCCTTTCCTACGAGCAGTACTTC.

This clonotype showed up just a few times. The rearrangement joins TRBV3-1 to TRBJ1-1; maybe TRBD1 (5 bases). The CDR3 spans 15 residues. V was cut by 2 bases and J by 7 bases, with 17 bases left in between. Germline-derived CDR1 and CDR2 are LGHDT and YNNKEL (reference sequence). The CDR3 DNA reads as TGTGCCAGCAGCCAATCTTTAGACAGTAGGTTTGAAGCTTTCTTT. It specifies CASSQSLDSRFEAFF.

This chain joins TRBV7-2 and TRBJ2-7; TRBD2 matches at 7 bases. This CDR3 spans 17 amino acids. The germline V gene has CDR1 SGHTA and CDR2 FQGNSA. The V and J ends lost 5 bases and 7 bases, in that order; junction bases with no gene match: 20. In DNA form, the CDR3 reads TGTGCCAGCAGCCGGGGAGGGACGGGGGAGGGGCGGCGGGAGCAGTACTTC. It is translated as CASSRGGTGEGRREQYF.

This clonotype was counted at least ten times. The genes are TRBV7-9 and TRBJ2-7; D is ambiguous. V lost 3 bases and J 0 bases, leaving 9 bases between the germline ends. CDR3 length: 14 amino acids. Germline V gene data show CDR1 as SEHNR and CDR2 as FQNEAQ (reference sequence). For the CDR3, the DNA is TGTGCCAGCAGCTTTCACCGGAGCTCCTACGAGCAGTACTTC. Protein sequence: CASSFHRSSYEQYF.